Presented here are 22 T cell receptor beta chains from one specimen sequenced in a study of monozygotic twins with inflammatory bowel disease. TCRdb derives one entry per CDR3 protein from the 5' RACE reads, leaving out DNA. Seen in this sample are a few hundred thousand distinct CDR3 sequences; the ten most common clones hold roughly 1.5%. Source material: blood. The receptor source for this set is a human donor with ulcerative colitis or Crohn's disease, or a healthy co-twin of an affected twin (not recorded which).

This sequence joins TRBV29-1 and TRBJ1-1; TCRdb calls TRBD1, which cannot be checked without DNA. Germline CDR1 is SQVTM and CDR2 is ANQGSEA. There are 13 residues in the CDR3. CDR3 protein: CSVDVVGDTEAFF.

The J gene is TRBJ2-7, the V gene TRBV7-9. The germline gives CDR1 SEHNR, CDR2 FQNEAQ (reference sequence). The CDR3 has 12 amino acids. The CDR3 spells CASSYSRDEQYF.

This chain uses TRBV5-1 with TRBJ1-4. The germline CDR1 and CDR2 sequences are SGHRS and YFSETQ. The CDR3 consists of 15 residues. CDR3 protein: CASSLGSATNEKLFF.

The chain has TRBV5-1 and TRBJ2-7; TCRdb's D call of TRBD1 is untestable without DNA. The CDR3 loop spans 14 amino acids. Germline values: CDR1 SGHRS, CDR2 YFSETQ. The chain's CDR3 is CASSLGPTGYEQYF.

This chain joins TRBV7-8 and TRBJ1-5; TCRdb lists TRBD1, though no DNA is available to test this call. There are 14 residues in the CDR3. Germline V lookup: CDR1 SGHVS, CDR2 FQNEAQ. CDR3 amino acids: CASSPGGGSQPQHF.

The V gene is TRBV27, the J gene TRBJ1-5; the TCRdb D gene call, TRBD1, has no DNA to confirm it. Germline V gene lookup returns CDR1 MNHEY and CDR2 SMNVEV (reference sequence). This CDR3 region has 17 residues. The CDR3 protein is CASSSSTGQGAWQPQHF.

The chain combines TRBV20-1 with TRBJ1-2. Per germline, CDR1 DFQATT and CDR2 SNEGSKA (reference sequence). The CDR3 covers 13 residues. CDR3 protein: CSARDGQGGGYTF.

The V call is TRBV5-1, the J call TRBJ2-1; TCRdb names TRBD2, which stays unverified in the absence of DNA. CDR1 and CDR2 from the germline V gene are SGHRS and YFSETQ. There are 16 residues in the CDR3. This chain's CDR3 is CASRIPGLSSYNEQFF. Using reference TRBV5-1 and TRBJ2-1 for the parts outside the CDR3, the full variable domain is KAGVTQTPRYLIKTRGQQVTLSCSPISGHRSVSWYQQTPGQGLQFLFEYFSETQRNKGNFPGRFSGRQFSNSRSEMNVSTLELGDSALYLCASRIPGLSSYNEQFFGPGTRLTVL.

This chain joins TRBV20-1 and TRBJ2-7; as DNA is missing, the TRBD1 call by TCRdb cannot be tested. The CDR3 covers 16 residues. The germline gives CDR1 DFQATT, CDR2 SNEGSKA (reference sequence). The CDR3 sequence is CSARDRVSGKGYEQYF.

The V gene is TRBV5-1, the J gene TRBJ1-1; the D call of TRBD1 rests on TCRdb alone, since no DNA is present to check it. The CDR3 totals 15 residues. Germline CDR1 reads SGHRS; CDR2 reads YFSETQ. The CDR3 region is CASSFQQGANTEAFF.

The chain links TRBV18 to TRBJ1-5. Germline CDR1 KGHSH, CDR2 LQKENI. This CDR3 spans 14 amino acids. The chain's CDR3 is CASSTNWGNQPQHF.

This chain links TRBV12-3 or TRBV12-4 with TRBJ2-1; the TRBD1 assignment by TCRdb is unverifiable without DNA. The CDR3 extends over 15 amino acids. This CDR3 is CASNHRQGLYNEQFF.

The rearrangement links TRBV5-1 to TRBJ2-7. The CDR3 is 13 residues long. Germline CDR1 SGHRS, CDR2 YFSETQ. The CDR3 reads CASSLVTTYEQYF.

The chain uses TRBV3-1 and TRBJ2-1. The length of the CDR3 is 13 residues. CDR1 LGHDT and CDR2 YNNKEL come from the germline V gene (reference sequence). The CDR3 loop reads CASSQTGYDEQFF.

The V and J genes are TRBV12-3 or TRBV12-4 and TRBJ2-7; TCRdb's D gene call, TRBD1, goes unchecked for lack of DNA. The CDR3 is 15 residues long. CDR3: CASSFTGTGAYEQYF.

The CDR3 loop is CASSHLAGANEQFF. The rearrangement links TRBV18 to TRBJ2-1; checking the TCRdb D call of TRBD2 is not possible without DNA. The CDR3 loop spans 14 amino acids. The germline CDR1 and CDR2 sequences are KGHSH and LQKENI.

The chain couples TRBV28 to TRBJ1-6. The V gene's germline CDR1 is MDHEN and CDR2 SYDVKM. There are 12 residues in the CDR3. CDR3 loop: CAGSKGYSPLHF.

The chain is built from TRBV5-1 and TRBJ2-1; TCRdb selects TRBD2, and the lack of DNA leaves this call unchecked. This CDR3 is 15 amino acids long. Germline loops: CDR1 SGHRS, CDR2 YFSETQ. CDR3 region: CASSLDFGRDNEQFF.

This chain connects TRBV2 to TRBJ2-1; TCRdb designates TRBD2, a call that cannot be tested without DNA. Germline loops: CDR1 SNHLY, CDR2 FYNNEI. This CDR3 is built from 15 residues. CDR3: CASSPLVTGHNEQFF. Using reference TRBV2 and TRBJ2-1 for the parts outside the CDR3, the full variable domain is EPEVTQTPSHQVTQMGQEVILRCVPISNHLYFYWYRQILGQKVEFLVSFYNNEISEKSEIFDDQFSVERPDGSNFTLKIRSTKLEDSAMYFCASSPLVTGHNEQFFGPGTRLTVL.

This chain uses TRBV11-2 with TRBJ2-1; TCRdb's assignment of TRBD2 cannot be checked, as there is no DNA. The V gene's germline CDR1 is SGHAT and CDR2 FQNNGV. The length of the CDR3 is 18 residues. This CDR3 reads CASSLVPLLPGGRDEQFF. The full variable domain, rest sourced from reference TRBV11-2 and TRBJ2-1, is EAGVAQSPRYKIIEKRQSVAFWCNPISGHATLYWYQQILGQGPKLLIQFQNNGVVDDSQLPKDRFSAERLKGVDSTLKIQPAKLEDSAVYLCASSLVPLLPGGRDEQFFGPGTRLTVL.

This chain uses TRBV20-1 with TRBJ2-3; TCRdb outputs TRBD1, but without DNA this stays unchecked. The germline gives CDR1 DFQATT, CDR2 SNEGSKA (reference sequence). The CDR3 covers 14 residues. The CDR3 here is CSANSGQLTDTQYF.

The chain recombines TRBV29-1 with TRBJ2-1; TCRdb reports TRBD2, a call that lacks DNA to check it against. The CDR3 extends over 16 amino acids. The germline V gene encodes CDR1 SQVTM and CDR2 ANQGSEA. The CDR3 region is CSVAGGGNQEYNEQFF.